These T cell receptor beta chains were read from a single sample in a study of response to subunit inactivated influenza vaccine. Each CDR3 protein is one row after TCRdb ran MiXCR on the RT-PCR reads. The repertoire holds some 800,000 distinct CDR3 sequences, 21% seen once, with roughly 10% in the top ten. This specimen was PBMCs from blood, taken around 5 days after vaccination. The receptor source for this set is a man aged 45 to 65 who received an inactivated influenza vaccine. CDR3s include the opening cysteine and the closing phenylalanine or tryptophan. D genes are given only for firm matches. Size is omitted from some rows. Given values are once, few, many or a class for expanded clones.

d_call | clone_size | j_call | v_call | cdr3_aa | cdr3_nt
NA | few | TRBJ2-1 | TRBV20-1 | CSARGPAGRINEQFF | TGCAGTGCTAGGGGCCCGGCGGGAAGAATCAATGAGCAGTTCTTC
NA | few | TRBJ1-5 | TRBV20-1 | CSVSPGVNQPQHF | TGCAGTGTTTCCCCCGGAGTCAATCAGCCCCAGCATTTT
TRBD2 | NA | TRBJ2-7 | TRBV29-1 | CSVTPSGGAVHEQYF | TGCAGCGTGACCCCTAGCGGGGGGGCCGTCCACGAGCAGTACTTC
NA | few | TRBJ2-3 | TRBV10-2 | CASRLPRGTTDTQYF | TGCGCCAGCAGGCTCCCTCGGGGGACCACAGATACGCAGTATTTT
TRBD2 | NA | TRBJ2-3 | TRBV5-6 | CASSFVTAGGSTDTQYF | TGTGCCAGCAGCTTTGTGACGGCGGGAGGGAGCACAGATACGCAGTATTTT
NA | NA | TRBJ2-5 | TRBV20-1 | CSARVWQQETQYF | TGCAGTGCTAGAGTCTGGCAGCAAGAGACCCAGTACTTC
TRBD1 | NA | TRBJ2-5 | TRBV5-1 | CASSLGPGQGSRETQYF | TGCGCCAGCAGCTTGGGGCCGGGACAGGGGAGCCGGGAGACCCAGTACTTC
TRBD2 | NA | TRBJ2-1 | TRBV20-1 | CSASDERGNNEQFF | TGCAGTGCTAGTGACGAGCGGGGAAACAATGAGCAGTTCTTC
NA | NA | TRBJ1-4 | TRBV5-6 | CASSPRQGKDEKLFF | TGTGCCAGCAGCCCGCGGCAGGGGAAGGATGAAAAACTGTTTTTT
TRBD2 | NA | TRBJ2-1 | TRBV7-6 | CASSLVSRGADNEQFF | TGTGCCAGCAGCTTAGTCTCGCGGGGGGCCGACAATGAGCAGTTCTTC
TRBD2 | NA | TRBJ2-3 | TRBV20-1 | CSAPRGGTDTQYF | TGCAGTGCGCCCCGCGGGGGGACAGATACGCAGTATTTT
NA | few | TRBJ2-3 | TRBV7-2 | CASTPSGLYTDTQYF | TGTGCCAGCACCCCAAGCGGGCTCTACACAGATACGCAGTATTTT
NA | NA | TRBJ2-7 | TRBV6-5 | CASSYRQDGDEQYF | TGTGCCAGCAGTTACAGGCAGGATGGCGACGAGCAGTACTTC
NA | NA | TRBJ1-1 | TRBV20-1 | CSALGSMDTEAFF | TGCAGTGCCTTAGGGTCGATGGACACTGAAGCTTTCTTT
TRBD1 | few | TRBJ2-6 | TRBV12-3/TRBV12-4 | CASSLRGLGANVLTF | TGTGCCAGCAGTTTAAGGGGGCTTGGGGCCAACGTCCTGACTTTC
TRBD2 | NA | TRBJ2-1 | TRBV10-3 | CAISNSGGPYNEQFF | TGTGCCATCAGTAATAGCGGGGGGCCGTACAATGAGCAGTTCTTC
TRBD2 | NA | TRBJ2-3 | TRBV5-1 | CASSPSTSGRTDTQYF | TGCGCCAGCAGCCCGTCGACTAGCGGGAGAACAGATACGCAGTATTTT
NA | many | TRBJ1-2 | TRBV6-1 | CASSGPKLYGYTF | TGTGCCAGCAGTGGACCGAAACTCTATGGCTACACCTTC
NA | few | TRBJ2-1 | TRBV10-3 | CAISAGKTYNEQFF | TGTGCCATCAGTGCGGGGAAAACCTACAATGAGCAGTTCTTC
TRBD2 | few | TRBJ2-7 | TRBV7-7 | CASSLGYGGFEQYF | TGTGCCAGCAGCTTGGGGTACGGGGGGTTCGAGCAGTACTTC
TRBD2 | few | TRBJ2-2 | TRBV7-8 | CASSPHAGGNTGELFF | TGTGCCAGCAGCCCTCATGCGGGAGGGAACACCGGGGAGCTGTTTTTT
NA | NA | TRBJ2-7 | TRBV28 | CASSRPGLLYEQYF | TGTGCCAGCAGTCGACCGGGACTTCTATACGAGCAGTACTTC
TRBD2 | few | TRBJ2-1 | TRBV20-1 | CSARPLAVPSSYNEQFF | TGCAGTGCTAGACCACTAGCGGTCCCGAGCTCCTACAATGAGCAGTTCTTC
NA | NA | TRBJ2-3 | TRBV7-9 | CASSLAVMDTQYF | TGTGCCAGCAGCTTAGCCGTGATGGATACGCAGTATTTT
NA | NA | TRBJ2-5 | TRBV7-2 | CASSLVSQGRGETQYF | TGTGCCAGCAGCTTAGTATCCCAGGGCAGGGGAGAGACCCAGTACTTC
NA | once | TRBJ2-7 | TRBV3-1 | CASSRDTPLYEQYF | TGTGCCAGCAGCCGGGACACCCCCCTCTACGAGCAGTACTTC
NA | NA | TRBJ2-3 | TRBV24-1 | CATSEALWADTQYF | TGTGCCACCAGTGAAGCCCTGTGGGCAGATACGCAGTATTTT
NA | NA | TRBJ1-2 | TRBV5-8 | CASSLGRPRNGYTF | TGTGCCAGCAGCTTGGGACGGCCTAGGAATGGCTACACCTTC
TRBD1 | NA | TRBJ2-7 | TRBV20-1 | CSARGTGNYEQYF | TGCAGTGCTAGAGGGACAGGCAACTACGAGCAGTACTTC
NA | few | TRBJ2-5 | TRBV24-1 | CATSEGHQETQYF | TGTGCCACCAGTGAGGGTCACCAAGAGACCCAGTACTTC
NA | many | TRBJ2-5 | TRBV7-2 | CASSPRLSTGETQYF | TGTGCCAGCAGCCCTAGACTATCCACAGGGGAGACCCAGTACTTC
NA | few | TRBJ1-4 | TRBV4-3 | CASSQEAQGRNEKLFF | TGCGCCAGCAGCCAAGAAGCACAGGGTCGTAATGAAAAACTGTTTTTT
NA | few | TRBJ1-5 | TRBV6-4 | CASSDSLGREYNQPQHF | TGTGCCAGCAGTGACTCCTTGGGCAGGGAGTACAATCAGCCCCAGCATTTT
NA | NA | TRBJ2-1 | TRBV6-5 | CASSYTRDQRSQFF | TGTGCCAGCAGTTACACGCGGGACCAGAGGTCACAGTTCTTC
TRBD1 | few | TRBJ2-7 | TRBV5-5 | CASRFRRTGEDEQYF | TGTGCCAGCAGATTTAGAAGGACAGGAGAGGACGAGCAGTACTTC
NA | NA | TRBJ1-4 | TRBV28 | CASSPPTTTNEKLFF | TGTGCCAGCAGTCCCCCGACTACAACTAATGAAAAACTGTTTTTT
TRBD1 | few | TRBJ2-7 | TRBV5-1 | CASSFGQGFASYEQYF | TGCGCCAGCAGCTTCGGACAGGGGTTCGCTTCCTACGAGCAGTACTTC
NA | NA | TRBJ1-1 | TRBV20-1 | CSARGGHRNTEAFF | TGCAGTGCTAGAGGGGGACACCGGAACACTGAAGCTTTCTTT
NA | NA | TRBJ1-1 | TRBV20-1 | CSARDGKGDTEAFF | TGCAGTGCTAGAGATGGAAAGGGGGACACTGAAGCTTTCTTT
NA | NA | TRBJ2-1 | TRBV12-3/TRBV12-4 | CASAWLNEQFF | TGTGCCAGCGCTTGGCTCAATGAGCAGTTCTTC
NA | few | TRBJ1-2 | TRBV29-1 | CSVPPGDAYGYTF | TGCAGCGTCCCACCGGGGGATGCCTATGGCTACACCTTC
TRBD2 | few | TRBJ2-3 | TRBV12-3/TRBV12-4 | CASMTSGGAADTQYF | TGTGCCAGCATGACTAGCGGGGGGGCTGCAGATACGCAGTATTTT
NA | few | TRBJ1-6 | TRBV7-6 | CASSRINGYNSPLHF | TGTGCCAGCAGCCGGATTAATGGCTATAATTCACCCCTCCACTTT
NA | NA | TRBJ2-3 | TRBV7-8 | CASSPKRPDTQYF | TGTGCCAGCAGCCCAAAGAGGCCGGATACGCAGTATTTT
TRBD2 | few | TRBJ2-1 | TRBV6-2/TRBV6-3 | CASKSLPGLAGTGSFYNEQFF | TGTGCCAGCAAAAGTCTTCCGGGACTAGCGGGAACGGGATCCTTCTACAATGAGCAGTTCTTC